The T cell receptor (beta chain) under discussion was sequenced for a study of shared clonotypes between healthy human individuals (dated by TCRdb to about 2020). Notes on the research overall: The cohort included three men and a couple of women between 18 and 49 years of age. Per donor, three plates each were used for CD4 naive and CD4 memory, two for CD8 naive, and one for CD8 memory. Libraries were prepared and TCR repertoires were sequenced by different laboratories using diverse techniques, in order to increase sequencing depth and limit assay-specific biases. Between about 0.8 and 9.5 billion PBMCs per donor were obtained by leukapheresis. Blood TCR repertoires of five healthy adults were deeply sequenced to estimate repertoire size and the extent of clonotype sharing between individuals. What the study reported, not specific to this receptor: Pairwise subsampling indicated that sequencing depth was expected to affect the degree of clonotype sharing among donors. Sharing across a few donors was observed for approximately 4.6% of naive CD4, 3.5% of naive CD8, roughly 2.3% of memory CD4, and roughly 0.4% of memory CD8 clonotypes. The small number of donors limited the genetic and exposure-history diversity represented. Rarefaction of sorted-subset datasets indicated incomplete sequencing despite the large sequencing depth. Naive subsets generally had larger estimated clonotype richness than memory subsets did. Sampling was restricted to blood, and TCR repertoires in tissues likely differ from the TCR repertoires found in blood. Compared with non-shared clonotypes, clonotypes shared by all four sorted-subset donors had higher generation probabilities.

The CDR3 covers 15 residues, taking in both the cysteine and the phenylalanine. The only DNA kept is the CDR3, 45 bases in frame from the first base. For this chain, trimming is 2 bases at the V end and 5 bases at the J end, and the number of junction bases without a gene match is 5. CDR1 SEHNR and CDR2 FQNEAQ are derived from the germline V gene (reference sequence). Using the deep immunoSEQ assay, TCR CDR3 regions were amplified from genomic DNA by multiplex PCR. Extracted genomic DNA from each cell subset was distributed evenly across all wells of several immunoSEQ 96-well plates, and each plate was treated as a replicate. For sorted subsets, about 200 ng genomic DNA, equal to 25,000 to 35,000 T cell genomes, was loaded into each replicate PCR. Purified libraries were quantified with a Qubit 3.0 fluorometer, sized on a Bioanalyzer 2100, and re-quantified with the KAPA Library Quantification kit. Every immunoSEQ 96-well plate was sequenced on a dedicated single-read 150-cycle Illumina NextSeq 550 flow cell. Turning to the authors' computational methods: The immunoSEQ output contained only junctional sequences without quality scores, so filtering could not match that applied to full-length reads. Sequences were annotated with PyIR, a Python wrapper for IgBLAST v1.9, using IMGT germline references to assign V/J genes and CDR3. Any read was removed if the V/J assignment was weak (E-value above 1e-6), the CDR3 was missing, or the read contained stop codons, out-of-frame junctions, or ambiguous translated residues. V3J clonotypes were defined as sequences sharing an identical inferred V gene, J gene, and CDR3 amino acid sequence. Percentage overlap between repertoires was computed as shared unique clonotypes divided by the size of the smaller repertoire. Three approaches were used to assess repertoire richness: RTK rarefaction, the Chao1 estimator, and Recon v2.1 estimates of unobserved clonotypes. OLGA was used to compute generation probabilities for all TCRbeta clonotypes that the gDNA method yielded from a handful of donors. TCRdb took over this immuneACCESS table, retaining in-frame rearrangements with V and J assigned. Such tables are incomplete; in checked studies, under half of the missing clones stem from an unresolved V gene, and the remainder is unexplained. The V and J calls and the clone size are those of that table, but D and trimming were determined from the DNA. The sample table shows over 300,000 clones, and roughly 91% are seen once. 15% to 20% of the sample goes to the ten largest clones.

The donors were healthy, HIV-negative adults with no recently reported acute infections or vaccinations. All donors were Caucasian adults living in Nashville, Tennessee, USA. CD8 memory samples combined magnetically selected CD45RO+ cells with CCR7-negative CD45RA+ effector memory (TemRA) cells. After blood collection by leukapheresis, PBMCs were isolated using Ficoll-Histopaque density gradient centrifugation and then cryopreserved in the vapor phase of liquid nitrogen. Analytical flow cytometry was used to check the purity and quantity of each magnetically sorted T cell population. Genomic DNA was isolated from each sorted fraction and quantified by UV absorbance on a Nanodrop 2000c. Comments on this clone: Its antigen target is currently unknown. No much larger clonotype is one base removed from it; base qualities were not supplied.

Rearrangement joined TRBV7-9 to TRBJ2-5; 10 central nucleotides agree with TRBD2. The sequencing sample was made of memory CD8+ T cells sorted from blood. The label giving this sample's cell subset or site can be read as: CD45RO+ cells pooled with CCR7-negative TemRA cells. This sequence was found in a man in his late teens or twenties in good health. The DNA is as follows: TGTGCCAGCAGCTTATCCTCGACTAGCGGGGAGACCCAGTACTTC. Its translation reads: CASSLSSTSGETQYF.